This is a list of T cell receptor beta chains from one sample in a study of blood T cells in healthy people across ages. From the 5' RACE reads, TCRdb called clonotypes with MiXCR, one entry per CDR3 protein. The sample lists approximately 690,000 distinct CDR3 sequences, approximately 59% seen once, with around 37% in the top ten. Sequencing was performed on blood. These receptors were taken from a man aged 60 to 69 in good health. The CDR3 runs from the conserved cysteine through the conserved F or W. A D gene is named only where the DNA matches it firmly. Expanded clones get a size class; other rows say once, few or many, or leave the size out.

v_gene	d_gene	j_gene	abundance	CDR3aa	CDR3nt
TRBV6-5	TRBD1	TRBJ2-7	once	CASSYWSNRGLYEQYF	TGTGCCAGCAGTTACTGGTCGAACAGGGGGCTCTACGAGCAGTACTTC
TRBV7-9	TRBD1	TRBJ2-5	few	CASSLDPGTGGPQYF	TGTGCCAGCAGCTTAGACCCGGGGACAGGGGGGCCCCAGTACTTC
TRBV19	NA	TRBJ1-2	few	CASSMDLYGYTF	TGTGCCAGTAGTATGGACCTCTATGGCTACACCTTC
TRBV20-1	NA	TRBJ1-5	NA	CSASSGTRSYSNQPQHF	TGCAGTGCTAGTTCCGGGACAAGGAGTTATAGCAATCAGCCCCAGCATTTT
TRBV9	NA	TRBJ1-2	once	CASSAHLGGADGYTF	TGTGCCAGCAGCGCGCACCTGGGGGGGGCAGACGGCTACACCTTC
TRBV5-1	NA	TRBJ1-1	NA	CASSLKGGRTEAFF	TGCGCCAGCAGCTTAAAAGGTGGAAGGACTGAAGCTTTCTTT
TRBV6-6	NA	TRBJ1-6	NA	CASSYVTGGDSPLHF	TGTGCCAGCAGTTACGTGACTGGGGGGGATTCACCCCTCCACTTT
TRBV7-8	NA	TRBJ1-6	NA	CASTPGSSYNSPPHF	TGTGCCAGCACGCCGGGGAGCTCCTATAATTCGCCCCCCCACTTT
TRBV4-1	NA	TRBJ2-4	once	CASSQVVLAKNIQYF	TGCGCCAGCAGCCAAGTCGTGTTAGCCAAAAACATTCAGTACTTC
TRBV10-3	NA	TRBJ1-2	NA	CAIRSAGAYGYTF	TGTGCCATCAGATCCGCAGGGGCCTATGGCTACACCTTC
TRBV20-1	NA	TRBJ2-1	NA	CSARVNGQFEQFF	TGCAGTGCTAGAGTCAACGGACAGTTCGAGCAGTTCTTC
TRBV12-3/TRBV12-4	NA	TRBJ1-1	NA	CASSLSSMDTEAFF	TGTGCCAGCAGTTTGAGCTCTATGGACACTGAAGCTTTCTTT
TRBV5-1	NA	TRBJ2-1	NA	CASSSGDDYNEQFF	TGCGCCAGCAGTTCCGGAGACGACTACAATGAGCAGTTCTTC
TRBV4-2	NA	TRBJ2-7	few	CASSHPERLAEQYF	TGTGCCAGCAGCCACCCGGAGAGGTTGGCCGAGCAGTACTTC
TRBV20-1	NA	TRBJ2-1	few	CSARDRGRSSYNEQFF	TGCAGTGCTAGAGATAGAGGACGGAGCTCCTACAATGAGCAGTTCTTC
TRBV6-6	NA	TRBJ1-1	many	CASSYEHNTEAFF	TGTGCCAGCAGTTACGAACATAACACTGAAGCTTTCTTT
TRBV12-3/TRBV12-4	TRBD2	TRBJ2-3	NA	CASKTSGGSTQYF	TGTGCCAGCAAGACTAGCGGGGGGAGTACGCAGTATTTT
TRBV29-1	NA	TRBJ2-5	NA	CSVPRGLSQETQYF	TGCAGCGTTCCTCGGGGGCTATCTCAAGAGACCCAGTACTTC
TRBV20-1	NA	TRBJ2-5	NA	CSARPTPSPGAAWSETQYF	TGCAGTGCTAGACCAACCCCCTCCCCCGGAGCCGCTTGGAGCGAGACCCAGTACTTC
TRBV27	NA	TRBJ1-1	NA	CASSRREGNTEAFF	TGTGCCAGCAGTAGGCGGGAGGGGAACACTGAAGCTTTCTTT
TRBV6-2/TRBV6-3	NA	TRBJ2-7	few	CASSQNIPATTLEQYF	TGTGCCAGCAGTCAAAACATCCCGGCCACGACCCTAGAGCAGTACTTC
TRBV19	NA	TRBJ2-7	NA	CASSARRGPTYEQYF	TGTGCCAGTAGTGCCAGGCGGGGGCCGACCTACGAGCAGTACTTC
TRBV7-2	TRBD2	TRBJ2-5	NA	CASSFISGGQETQYF	TGTGCCAGCAGCTTTATAAGCGGGGGGCAAGAGACCCAGTACTTC
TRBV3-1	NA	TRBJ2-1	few	CASSPEFYNEQFF	TGTGCCAGCAGTCCTGAATTTTACAATGAGCAGTTCTTC
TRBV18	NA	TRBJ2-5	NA	CASSPNGRETQYF	TGTGCCAGCTCACCTAATGGGAGGGAGACCCAGTACTTC
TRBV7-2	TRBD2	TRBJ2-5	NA	CASTSTSGGVETQYF	TGTGCCAGCACCTCGACTAGCGGGGGGGTAGAGACCCAGTACTTC
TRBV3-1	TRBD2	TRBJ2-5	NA	CASSQETSRETQYF	TGTGCCAGCAGCCAAGAGACTAGCCGGGAGACCCAGTACTTC
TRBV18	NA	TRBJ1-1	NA	CASSLPPVVNTEAFF	TGTGCCAGCTCCCTCCCCCCTGTCGTGAACACTGAAGCTTTCTTT
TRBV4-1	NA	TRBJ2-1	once	CASSQDRQNNEQFF	TGCGCCAGCAGCCAAGATCGGCAGAACAATGAGCAGTTCTTC
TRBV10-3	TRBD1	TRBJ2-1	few	CAIKGTGMNEQFF	TGTGCCATCAAAGGGACAGGGATGAATGAGCAGTTCTTC
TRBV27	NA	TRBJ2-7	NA	CASRAGSSAYEQYF	TGTGCCAGCAGGGCCGGGAGCTCTGCCTACGAGCAGTACTTC
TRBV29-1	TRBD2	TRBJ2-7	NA	CSVVTGGQGEQYF	TGCAGCGTTGTGACGGGGGGGCAGGGCGAGCAGTACTTC
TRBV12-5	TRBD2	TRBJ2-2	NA	CASGTGLSHGELFF	TGTGCTAGTGGCACGGGACTATCCCACGGGGAGCTGTTTTTT
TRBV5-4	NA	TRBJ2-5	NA	CASSTRDQETQYF	TGTGCCAGCAGCACCCGGGACCAAGAGACCCAGTACTTC
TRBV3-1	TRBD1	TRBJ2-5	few	CASSQDRTGNQETQYF	TGTGCCAGCAGCCAAGATCGGACAGGGAACCAAGAGACCCAGTACTTC
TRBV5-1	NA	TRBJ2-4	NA	CASRSGPATYIQYF	TGCGCCAGCAGATCCGGCCCAGCAACATACATTCAGTACTTC
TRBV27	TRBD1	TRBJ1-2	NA	CASSSWTGGYYGYTF	TGTGCCAGCAGTTCATGGACAGGGGGCTACTATGGCTACACCTTC
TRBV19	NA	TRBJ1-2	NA	CASRSPLAGAGYTF	TGTGCCAGTAGGAGTCCCCTGGCAGGGGCTGGCTACACCTTC
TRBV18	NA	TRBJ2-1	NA	CASSPFVGRISYNEQFF	TGTGCCAGCTCACCATTTGTAGGCAGGATCTCCTACAATGAGCAGTTCTTC
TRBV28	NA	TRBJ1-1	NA	CASNLQGLNTEAFF	TGTGCCAGCAATTTACAGGGCTTGAACACTGAAGCTTTCTTT
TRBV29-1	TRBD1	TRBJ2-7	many	CSVALGQKYEQYF	TGCAGCGTCGCCTTGGGACAGAAGTACGAGCAGTACTTC
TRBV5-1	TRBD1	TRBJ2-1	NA	CASSFQGGENEQFF	TGCGCCAGCAGCTTCCAAGGGGGCGAAAATGAGCAGTTCTTC
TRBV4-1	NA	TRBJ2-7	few	CASSQEYTYEQYF	TGCGCCAGCAGCCAAGAGTACACCTACGAGCAGTACTTC
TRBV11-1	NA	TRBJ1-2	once	CASSSYGQHYGYTF	TGTGCCAGCAGCTCCTACGGACAGCACTATGGCTACACCTTC
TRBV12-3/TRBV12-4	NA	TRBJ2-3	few	CASSLIDPSTDTQYF	TGTGCCAGCAGTTTAATAGACCCGAGCACAGATACGCAGTATTTT
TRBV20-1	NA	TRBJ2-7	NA	CSARDRLGGWYF	TGCAGTGCTAGAGATCGACTAGGGGGTTGGTACTTC
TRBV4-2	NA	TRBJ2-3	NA	CASSLDFDHMQYF	TGTGCCAGCAGCCTTGACTTCGACCATATGCAGTATTTT
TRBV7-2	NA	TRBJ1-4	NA	CASSLGGGQGEKLFF	TGTGCCAGCAGCTTAGGTGGGGGGCAGGGTGAAAAACTGTTTTTT
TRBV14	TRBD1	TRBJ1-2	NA	CASSQGSRQGHGYTF	TGTGCCAGCAGCCAAGGATCAAGACAGGGCCATGGCTACACCTTC
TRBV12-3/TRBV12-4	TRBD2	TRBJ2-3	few	CGIAGNTDTQYF	TGTGGGATAGCGGGGAACACAGATACGCAGTATTTT
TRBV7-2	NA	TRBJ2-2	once	CASSSSRGERAQKLFF	TGTGCCAGCAGCTCCTCCCGCGGCGAGAGGGCCCAAAAGCTGTTTTTT
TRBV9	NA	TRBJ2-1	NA	CASSGRVFPNAGNEQFF	TGTGCCAGCAGCGGTCGAGTTTTTCCGAACGCGGGCAATGAGCAGTTCTTC
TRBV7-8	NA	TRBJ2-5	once	CASSLALSETQYF	TGTGCCAGCAGCTTAGCCCTTAGCGAGACCCAGTACTTC
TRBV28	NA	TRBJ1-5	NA	CASSVNRGPGGNQPQHF	TGTGCCAGCAGTGTCAACCGGGGCCCGGGAGGGAATCAGCCCCAGCATTTT
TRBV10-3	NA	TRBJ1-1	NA	CAISETPGGTEAFF	TGTGCCATCAGTGAGACCCCCGGAGGGACTGAAGCTTTCTTT
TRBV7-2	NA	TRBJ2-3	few	CASSLGGHPDTQYF	TGTGCCAGCAGCTTGGGCGGACACCCAGATACGCAGTATTTT
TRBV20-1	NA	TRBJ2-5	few	CSAIISSETQYF	TGCAGTGCTATAATCTCCAGCGAGACCCAGTACTTC
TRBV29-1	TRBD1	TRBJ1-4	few	CSVEGTGNEKLFF	TGCAGCGTTGAAGGGACAGGGAATGAAAAACTGTTTTTT
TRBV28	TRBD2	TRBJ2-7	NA	CASSTTSGGTYEQYF	TGTGCCAGCAGTACGACTAGCGGGGGGACCTACGAGCAGTACTTC
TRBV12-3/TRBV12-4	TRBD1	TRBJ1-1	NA	CASSETGFNTEAFF	TGTGCCAGCAGTGAGACAGGGTTTAACACTGAAGCTTTCTTT